The entry below gives a single T cell receptor (beta chain) sequence along with its context. Its specific antigen is unknown. The input lacks base qualities; no much larger clone sits a single base away. V is reduced by 9 bases and J by 2 bases, leaving a spacing of 7 bases between them. From cysteine to phenylalanine, the CDR3 is 11 amino acids long. Just CDR3 DNA is preserved here, 33 bases in frame from base 1. The germline V gene encodes CDR1 LNHDA and CDR2 SQIVND (reference sequence). Preparation of the library involved the immunoSEQ multiplex PCR assay. In TCRdb, the immuneACCESS table is reduced to in-frame sequences with V and J assigned. These tables do not hold every clone; where another copy was compared, an unresolved V gene accounts for under half, and the others remain unexplained. The sample has about 93,000 clones on record, approximately 92% of them singletons. The ten largest account for approximately 1.9% of the sample.

These data are taken from a study of T cell changes during pregnancy in multiple sclerosis (dated by TCRdb to about 2019). Some background on the complete study: The study looked at changes in the T cell repertoire across pregnancy in women with multiple sclerosis.

This sample comprised peripheral blood, obtained after pregnancy. This TCR came from a female donor with multiple sclerosis, enrolled in a pregnancy study. The V and J genes are TRBV19 and TRBJ1-1; the D gene identity is not certain. The DNA reads as follows: TGTGCCAGCACAGAAAACACTGAAGCTTTCTTT. Its translation is CASTENTEAFF.